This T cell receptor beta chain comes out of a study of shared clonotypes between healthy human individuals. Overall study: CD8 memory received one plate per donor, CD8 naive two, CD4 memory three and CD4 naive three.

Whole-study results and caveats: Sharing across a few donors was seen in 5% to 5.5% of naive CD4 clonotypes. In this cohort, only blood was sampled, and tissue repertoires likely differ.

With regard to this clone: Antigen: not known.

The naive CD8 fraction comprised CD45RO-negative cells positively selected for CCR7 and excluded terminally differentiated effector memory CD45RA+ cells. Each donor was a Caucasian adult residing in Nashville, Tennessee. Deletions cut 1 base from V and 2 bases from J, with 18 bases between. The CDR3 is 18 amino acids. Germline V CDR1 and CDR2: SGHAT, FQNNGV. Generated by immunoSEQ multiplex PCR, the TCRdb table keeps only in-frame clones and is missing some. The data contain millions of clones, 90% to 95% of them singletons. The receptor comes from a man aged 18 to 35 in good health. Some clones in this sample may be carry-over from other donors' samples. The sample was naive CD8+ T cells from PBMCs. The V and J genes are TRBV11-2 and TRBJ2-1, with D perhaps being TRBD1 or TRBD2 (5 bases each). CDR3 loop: CASSLAPPGPSPYNEQFF. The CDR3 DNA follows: TGTGCCAGCAGCTTAGCTCCCCCGGGACCAAGTCCCTACAATGAGCAGTTCTTC.